This T cell receptor beta chain was retrieved from a study of Ad26.COV2.S vaccination and SARS-CoV-2 variants. This table comes from immunoSEQ multiplex PCR, and its TCRdb copy is limited to in-frame clones, with some not included. Seen here are approximately 460,000 clones, roughly 87% observed once, and the top ten hold around 1.6%. Treatment reported: some 20 received Ad26.COV2.S at low or high dose, single or two shots; several received placebo; per-sample allocation not given. Sampling happened 63 days after the first vaccine or placebo injection. After removal of 10 bases from V and 8 bases from J, the junction contained 7 bases not matched to a gene. This CDR3 contains 13 residues. Per the germline V gene, CDR1 is MNHEY and CDR2 is SVGAGI. This clone was seen once.

The chain couples TRBV6-5 to TRBJ2-1; 11 bases map to TRBD2. This receptor was identified in a person between 18 and 65 years old who received the Ad26.COV2.S COVID-19 vaccine or a placebo. The specimen was peripheral blood, collected in a trial of Ad26.COV2.S vaccine versus placebo. The CDR3 protein is CATRLAGSDEQFF. Written as DNA, the CDR3 is TGTGCCACCCGACTAGCGGGAAGCGATGAGCAGTTCTTC.